This T cell receptor beta chain is from a study of CD8 T cells in Susac syndrome. From blood CD8+ and CD4+ T cells, TCR beta sequences were generated. TEMRA cells were FACS-enriched, while CD8+ and CD4+ T cells were negatively isolated. Comments on this clonotype: Antigen unknown.

Reverse transcription used roughly 0.45 to 1 ug RNA and random hexamers. Amplification of TCR beta CDR3 used immunoSEQ multiplex PCR across 54 Vbeta and 13 Jbeta. In TCRdb, the immunoSEQ multiplex PCR reads were re-called with MiXCR into one record per CDR3 protein. The sample yields some 130,000 distinct CDR3 sequences, about 95% seen once. Study findings and constraints: As the study acknowledged, the number of individuals who were part of its TCR sequencing and HLA analysis was relatively small.

CDR1 is SGHTA and CDR2 is FQGNSA in the germline V gene. Between the trimmed V and J ends, which lost 0 bases and 3 bases, there was a span of 18 bases. CDR3 length: 18 amino acids. Sample: CD4+ T cells from PBMCs. This receptor was obtained from a human donor with multiple sclerosis. This chain connects TRBV7-2 to TRBJ1-3; D perhaps matches TRBD1 (6 bases). For the CDR3, the DNA is TGTGCCAGCAGCTTAGCCCAACCGACAGGTGTGGGTGGAAACACCATATATTTT. It encodes CASSLAQPTGVGGNTIYF.